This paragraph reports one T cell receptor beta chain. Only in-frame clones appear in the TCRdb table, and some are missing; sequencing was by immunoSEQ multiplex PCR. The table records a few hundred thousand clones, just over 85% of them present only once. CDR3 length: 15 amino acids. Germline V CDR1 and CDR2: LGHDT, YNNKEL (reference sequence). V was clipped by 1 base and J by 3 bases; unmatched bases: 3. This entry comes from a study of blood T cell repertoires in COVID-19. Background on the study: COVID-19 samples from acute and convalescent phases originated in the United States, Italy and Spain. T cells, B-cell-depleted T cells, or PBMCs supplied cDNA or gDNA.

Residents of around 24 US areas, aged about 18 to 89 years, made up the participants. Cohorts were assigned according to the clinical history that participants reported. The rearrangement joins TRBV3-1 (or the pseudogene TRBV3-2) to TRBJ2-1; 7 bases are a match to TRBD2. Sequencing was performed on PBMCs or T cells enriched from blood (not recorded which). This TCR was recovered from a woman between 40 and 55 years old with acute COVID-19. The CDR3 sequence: CASSQGGGDYNEQFF. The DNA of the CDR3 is TGTGCCAGCAGCCAAGGTGGGGGGGACTACAATGAGCAGTTCTTC.